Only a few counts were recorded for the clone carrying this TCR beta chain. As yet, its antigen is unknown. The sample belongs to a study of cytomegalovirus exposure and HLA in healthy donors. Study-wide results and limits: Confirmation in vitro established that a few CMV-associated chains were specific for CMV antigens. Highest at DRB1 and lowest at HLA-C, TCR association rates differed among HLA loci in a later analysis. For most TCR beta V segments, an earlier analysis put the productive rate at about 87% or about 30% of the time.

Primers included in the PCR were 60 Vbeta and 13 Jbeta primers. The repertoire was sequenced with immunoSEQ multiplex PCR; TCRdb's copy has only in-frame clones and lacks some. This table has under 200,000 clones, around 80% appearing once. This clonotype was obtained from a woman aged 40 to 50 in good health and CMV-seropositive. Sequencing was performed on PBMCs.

CDR3 residues: CASSLTLAGKFF. The CDR3 DNA reads TGTGCCAGCAGCCTAACCCTAGCGGGCAAGTTCTTC. The chain is built from TRBV28 and TRBJ2-1; 8 positions match TRBD2. J gave up 14 bases and V 6 bases, and 9 bases lay outside the gene matches. The V gene's germline CDR1 is MDHEN and CDR2 SYDVKM. CDR3 size: 12 residues.